A single sample gave rise to the 11 T cell receptor beta chains below, sequenced in a study of T cell responses to AZD1222 COVID-19 vaccine. The data were produced by immunoSEQ multiplex PCR, yet TCRdb's version contains in-frame clones alone and is incomplete. There are 100,000 to 150,000 clones in the sample; roughly 90% occur only once, and approximately 4.5% lies in the top ten. The specimen comprised peripheral blood, sampled on day 0 of AZD1222 vaccination. These TCRs come from an adult in good health.

CDR3 DNA sequence: TGTGCCAGCAGGGGAGAGGACAGACTAAATTCACCCCTCCACTTT. Protein: CASRGEDRLNSPLHF. The chain joins TRBV28 to TRBJ1-6; tentatively, D is TRBD1 (6 bases). The CDR3 has 15 residues. In germline, CDR1 is MDHEN, CDR2 SYDVKM. Between the trimmed V and J ends, which lost 6 bases and 7 bases, there was a span of 16 bases.

The rearrangement links TRBV19 to TRBJ1-2; 8 bases map to TRBD1. The CDR3 runs 15 residues. Germline trimming cut 5 bases from V and 7 bases from J; bases unmatched to any gene: 12. Germline V gives CDR1 LNHDA, CDR2 SQIVND (reference sequence). Written as DNA, the CDR3 is TGTGCCAGTAGTCCAACCCAGGGGGCGCGTACTGGCTACACCTTC. Residues: CASSPTQGARTGYTF.

This sequence joins TRBV28 and TRBJ1-1; weak D call: TRBD1 (6 bases). V lost 8 bases and J lost 4, with 23 bases in between. The CDR3 is made up of 16 amino acids. CDR1 is MDHEN and CDR2 is SYDVKM in the germline V gene. CDR3 nucleotide sequence: TGTGCCAGCGTCATGGGGGGGGGCAGTAAGGGCACTGAAGCTTTCTTT. This gives the protein CASVMGGGSKGTEAFF.

With regard to this clone: An end of the junction differs from the germline gene, which may be a read error. V is TRBV10-3 and J is TRBJ1-1; D is possibly TRBD1 (5 bases). The CDR3 totals 15 residues. Germline CDR1 reads ENHRY; CDR2 reads SYGVKD. The CDR3 sequence is CAITETGTPDTEAFF. As DNA, the CDR3 is TGTGCCATCACTGAGACCGGGACGCCTGACACTGAAGCTTTCTTT.

This chain joins TRBV5-4 and TRBJ2-3; 11 nucleotides line up with TRBD1. J was trimmed by 0 bases and V by 1 base; bases with no gene match: 7. Germline lookup yields CDR1 SGHNT and CDR2 YYREEE (reference sequence). This CDR3 comprises 18 residues. CDR3 protein: CASSLYWTGGASTDTQYF. The CDR3 region has the DNA TGTGCCAGCAGCTTGTACTGGACAGGGGGCGCGAGCACAGATACGCAGTATTTT.

The rearrangement joins TRBV6-1 to TRBJ2-5; 8 bases line up with TRBD1. Germline V gives CDR1 MNHNS, CDR2 SASEGT. V lost 6 bases and J lost 5; bases outside the gene matches: 11. The length of the CDR3 is 15 residues. CDR3 bases: TGTGCCAGCAGCTCGGGACAGGAGTCAGCGGAGACCCAGTACTTC. Its protein is CASSSGQESAETQYF.

The V and J genes are TRBV19 and TRBJ1-1; TRBD1 agrees at 8 bases. CDR1 is LNHDA and CDR2 is SQIVND in the germline V gene (reference sequence). The CDR3 totals 15 residues. V trimming: 6 bases; J trimming: 1 base; junction bases outside the gene matches: 7. CDR3 DNA sequence: TGTGCCAGTAGGCGTTTACAGGGGGAGAACACTGAAGCTTTCTTT. Translation: CASRRLQGENTEAFF.

V is TRBV30 and J is TRBJ1-1; TRBD1 might be the D (5 bases). This CDR3 contains 13 residues. Germline V lookup: CDR1 GTSNPN, CDR2 SVGIG (reference sequence). Trimming stripped 1 base from V and 3 bases from J, with 9 bases between. CDR3 sequence reads: CAWSAGWDTEAFF. For the CDR3, the DNA is TGTGCCTGGAGTGCAGGGTGGGACACTGAAGCTTTCTTT.

The V and J genes are TRBV19 and TRBJ2-6; D is possibly TRBD2 (6 bases). Trimming took off 4 bases at V and 0 bases at J, with 13 bases between the two ends. The germline CDR1 and CDR2 sequences are LNHDA and SQIVND (reference sequence). The CDR3 is made up of 17 amino acids. CDR3 residues: CASSNPGATSGANVLTF. As DNA, the CDR3 is TGTGCCAGTAGTAATCCGGGAGCAACCTCTGGGGCCAACGTCCTGACTTTC.

V and J are TRBV5-1 and TRBJ2-2; D may be TRBD1 (6 bases). CDR1 SGHRS and CDR2 YFSETQ come from the germline V gene. The CDR3 is 15 residues long. Trimming removed 4 bases at V and 1 base at J, with 11 bases between. The CDR3 region is CASSPGHRNTGELFF. The CDR3 DNA reads TGCGCCAGCAGCCCGGGACATCGGAACACCGGGGAGCTGTTTTTT.

The genes are TRBV7-2 and TRBJ2-1, with unresolved D. The CDR3 spans 14 residues. Trimming took off 1 base at V and 7 bases at J, with 11 bases between the two ends. Germline V lookup: CDR1 SGHTA, CDR2 FQGNSA. The CDR3 DNA sequence: TGTGCCAGCAGCTTAGACCTAGTTTCGAATGAGCAGTTCTTC. Protein sequence: CASSLDLVSNEQFF. Variable domain in full (rest from reference TRBV7-2 and TRBJ2-1): GAGVSQSPSNKVTEKGKDVELRCDPISGHTALYWYRQSLGQGLEFLIYFQGNSAPDKSGLPSDRFSAERTGGSVSTLTIQRTQQEDSAVYLCASSLDLVSNEQFFGPGTRLTVL.